The T cell receptor beta chain described here comes from a study of blood T cell repertoires in COVID-19. Study-wide context: Samples taken during acute and convalescent COVID-19 were collected in the United States, Italy and Spain. Nucleic acid was either cDNA or gDNA, and it came from T cells, B-cell-depleted T cells, or PBMCs.

As handled by the study authors: Scientists estimated how many nucleated cells there were by amplifying reference gene primers. Profiled with immunoSEQ multiplex PCR; TCRdb holds only in-frame clones, not every one. V and J calls and clone size come straight from that table; D and trimming were deduced from the DNA. The sample includes about 300,000 clones, approximately 88% of them seen just once. Trimming shortened V by 4 bases and J by 1 base, and 8 bases separated the two germline ends. The germline V gene encodes CDR1 SGHRS and CDR2 YFSETQ. There are 13 residues in the CDR3. The sequenced sample consisted of peripheral blood. The sequence derives from a human donor with COVID-19, enrolled during active disease. The donor label of this sample is uncertain. The chain has TRBV5-1 and TRBJ1-1, with D perhaps matching TRBD1 (5 bases). CDR3 amino acids: CASSQGQNTEAFF. CDR3 sequence (DNA): TGCGCCAGCAGCCAAGGACAGAACACTGAAGCTTTCTTT.